Following are 21 T cell receptor beta chains from one sample sequenced in a study of cytomegalovirus exposure and HLA in healthy donors. Vbeta (60) and Jbeta (13) primers were used in the PCR. Sequencing was performed with immunoSEQ multiplex PCR; in TCRdb, only in-frame clones are kept and a portion is missing. This sample has about 150,000 clones, with roughly 79% found just once. Sequences were obtained from PBMCs. The source of these receptors is a man between 40 and 49 years old in good health and CMV-seronegative.

V usage is TRBV7-3 and J usage is TRBJ2-7; tentative D call: TRBD2 (5 bases). Trimming removed 0 bases at V and 7 bases at J, with 19 bases between. Germline V lookup: CDR1 SGHTA, CDR2 FQGTGA. This CDR3 region has 16 residues. CDR3: CASSLTTGNLEGEQYF. CDR3 bases: TGTGCCAGCAGCTTAACAACCGGGAACCTTGAGGGAGAGCAGTACTTC.

This chain links TRBV28 with TRBJ1-1; 12 bases match TRBD1. CDR1 and CDR2 from the germline V gene are MDHEN and SYDVKM. With 3 bases clipped from V and 4 bases from J, the junction kept 6 bases outside the gene matches. This CDR3 spans 16 amino acids. CDR3 amino acids: CASSFPRGQGATEAFF. The DNA of the CDR3 is TGTGCCAGCAGTTTCCCCCGGGGACAGGGGGCCACTGAAGCTTTCTTT.

This clone was counted only a few times. This chain uses TRBV7-9 with TRBJ2-7, with 14 positions matching TRBD2. From germline, CDR1 is SEHNR and CDR2 FQNEAQ (reference sequence). The CDR3 consists of 17 residues. CDR3 in amino acids: CSSSLTGLAGVSDEQYV. CDR3 nucleotide sequence: TGTTCCAGCAGCTTAACGGGACTAGCGGGAGTCAGCGACGAGCAGTACGTC.

In this sample, this clone turned up once. The chain links TRBV2 to TRBJ2-1; D is possibly TRBD1 (6 bases). Trimming pared 8 bases from V and 7 bases from J, leaving 21 bases between. CDR1 is SNHLY and CDR2 is FYNNEI in the germline V gene. This CDR3 comprises 15 residues. The chain's CDR3 is CASHQGQGPSNEQFF. CDR3 nucleotides: TGTGCCAGCCATCAGGGGCAGGGACCAAGTAATGAGCAGTTCTTC.

About this clone: A read error may account for a junction end that differs from germline. This chain links TRBV7-9 with TRBJ2-7, with a tentative D call TRBD1 (6 bases). Germline V gene sequence: CDR1 SEHNR, CDR2 FQNEAQ (reference sequence). This CDR3 region has 16 residues. CDR3 amino acids: CSSSSNPGQGPYEQYF. In nucleotides, the CDR3 is TGTTCCAGCAGCTCCAACCCGGGCCAGGGGCCCTACGAGCAGTACTTC.

This chain links TRBV6-5 with TRBJ2-5; tentatively, D is TRBD2 (6 bases). The DNA end is more similar to TRBJ2-7, so the J call may be wrong. This CDR3 contains 15 residues. The V gene's germline CDR1 is MNHEY and CDR2 SVGAGI. CDR3 loop: CASSHGDGSSYEQYF. The CDR3 DNA follows: TGTGCCAGCAGTCACGGGGACGGGAGCTCCTACGAGCAGTACTTC.

V and J are TRBV28 and TRBJ1-4; 8 bases are shared with TRBD1. V shed 5 bases and J 7 bases; nucleotides not matched to a gene: 9. The CDR3 covers 15 residues. From germline, CDR1 is MDHEN and CDR2 SYDVKM. CDR3 in amino acids: CASSNDRGAREKLFF. Written as DNA, the CDR3 is TGTGCCAGCAGTAACGACAGGGGAGCGCGTGAAAAACTGTTTTTT. Together with reference TRBV28 and TRBJ1-4, the CDR3 gives the full variable domain: DVKVTQSSRYLVKRTGEKVFLECVQDMDHENMFWYRQDPGLGLRLIYFSYDVKMKEKGDIPEGYSVSREKKERFSLILESASTNQTSMYLCASSNDRGAREKLFFGSGTQLSVL.

The V call is TRBV7-3, the J call TRBJ1-2; no firm D call. The CDR3 is made up of 14 amino acids. The V and J ends lost 5 bases and 4 bases respectively, with 14 bases between them. In germline, CDR1 is SGHTA, CDR2 FQGTGA. In nucleotides, the CDR3 is TGTGCCAGCAGCCCAGGATCCGGGAGCTATGGCTACACCTTC. This sequence encodes CASSPGSGSYGYTF.

The chain recombines TRBV7-2 with TRBJ1-2; D perhaps matches TRBD1 (6 bases). The CDR3 length is 15 residues. The V end lost 5 bases, the J end lost 6 bases, and 19 bases lay between the germline ends. Germline lookup yields CDR1 SGHTA and CDR2 FQGNSA. CDR3 DNA: TGTGCCAGCAGCCTAGACAGGTCCCGCCACCATGGCTACACCTTC. This codes for CASSLDRSRHHGYTF.

The V gene is TRBV15, the J gene TRBJ2-3, with 9 bases fitting TRBD2. The length of the CDR3 is 16 residues. V lost 0 bases, J lost 2 bases, and 3 bases stayed unmatched. Germline CDR1 is LNHNV and CDR2 is YYDKDF (reference sequence). CDR3 nucleotides: TGTGCCACCAGCAGAGAGTCTAGCGGGATCACAGATACGCAGTATTTT. Its translation: CATSRESSGITDTQYF.

This clone appeared once. This chain uses TRBV20-1 with TRBJ2-2; TRBD2 is a possible D gene (5 bases). Trimming took off 6 bases at V and 6 bases at J, with 8 bases between the two ends. CDR3 length: 11 residues. Germline lookup yields CDR1 DFQATT and CDR2 SNEGSKA (reference sequence). CDR3 in amino acids: CSAPGAGELFF. The CDR3 nucleotides are TGCAGTGCCCCCGGGGCCGGGGAGCTGTTTTTT.

The V gene is TRBV6-5, the J gene TRBJ2-5; D may be TRBD2 (6 bases). The CDR3 consists of 15 residues. Germline assignment: CDR1 MNHEY and CDR2 SVGAGI. V lost 2 bases and J 1 base, leaving 11 bases between the germline ends. CDR3 coding DNA: TGTGCCAGCAGTTACGATGGGAGGATCCAAGAGACCCAGTACTTC. Its protein is CASSYDGRIQETQYF.

V is TRBV5-4 and J is TRBJ1-6; 9 bases are a match to TRBD1. The germline V gene has CDR1 SGHNT and CDR2 YYREEE (reference sequence). Trimming removed 3 bases from V and 9 bases from J; junction bases left unmatched: 7. There are 15 residues in the CDR3. Written as DNA, the CDR3 is TGTGCCAGCAGCTGGGACAGGGCGGGGACTTCACCCCTCCACTTT. This gives the protein CASSWDRAGTSPLHF.

The chain links TRBV28 to TRBJ1-1; D uncertain. Germline V CDR1 and CDR2: MDHEN, SYDVKM. CDR3 length equals 12 residues. V lost 6 bases and J 1 base, leaving 6 bases between the germline ends. For the CDR3, the DNA is TGTGCCAGCAGGTCACAGAACACTGAAGCTTTCTTT. It translates to CASRSQNTEAFF.

The J gene is TRBJ2-7, the V gene TRBV30; D may be TRBD2 (6 bases). V shed 6 bases and J shed 2 bases, with 14 bases lying between them. This CDR3 contains 13 residues. Germline-derived CDR1 and CDR2 are GTSNPN and SVGIG (reference sequence). DNA for the CDR3: TGTGCCTGTACCGCTAGCGCGGCCTACGAGCAGTACTTC. As protein: CACTASAAYEQYF.

The chain uses TRBV28 and TRBJ1-1; D is uncertain. From germline, CDR1 is MDHEN and CDR2 SYDVKM. The V and J ends lost 7 bases and 8 bases respectively, with 11 bases between them. This CDR3 comprises 11 residues. The CDR3 region has the DNA TGTGCCAGCAAATACGCCAGAGAAGCTTTCTTT. Its protein product is CASKYAREAFF.

The chain employs TRBV28 and TRBJ1-2; D is undetermined. Between the trimmed V and J ends, which lost 6 bases and 8 bases, there was a span of 25 bases. The CDR3 extends over 16 amino acids. CDR1 is MDHEN, CDR2 SYDVKM, per germline. DNA of the CDR3: TGTGCCAGCAGCCAATGGGGAGGGCCTAGATTATCGGGCTACACCTTC. The encoded protein is CASSQWGGPRLSGYTF.

V and J are TRBV7-9 and TRBJ2-7, with D maybe TRBD2 (7 bases). The CDR3 loop spans 17 amino acids. The V gene's germline CDR1 is SEHNR and CDR2 FQNEAQ (reference sequence). The germline V and J ends were trimmed by 5 bases and 0 bases, with 20 bases remaining between them. CDR3 region: CASSTRPLADSSYEQYF. CDR3 coding DNA: TGTGCCAGCAGCACTCGTCCCCTAGCGGACAGCTCCTACGAGCAGTACTTC.

The J gene is TRBJ1-3, the V gene TRBV9; weak D call: TRBD1 (6 bases). Trimming removed 3 bases from V and 4 bases from J, with 17 bases in between. The CDR3 consists of 16 residues. Germline values: CDR1 SGDLS, CDR2 YYNGEE. The CDR3 sequence: CASSAVQGIRGNTIYF. The DNA of the CDR3 is TGTGCCAGCAGCGCCGTACAGGGAATTAGGGGAAACACCATATATTTT.

The chain joins TRBV5-6 to TRBJ2-7; D is uncertain. Germline CDR1 SGHDT, CDR2 YYEEEE. This CDR3 has 13 amino acids. V dropped 0 bases and J dropped 3 bases, with 7 bases sitting between them. This CDR3 is CASSLGSDYEQYV. CDR3 sequence (DNA): TGTGCCAGCAGCTTGGGGTCGGACTACGAGCAGTACGTC.

The rearrangement joins TRBV4-2 to TRBJ2-7; 14 positions agree with TRBD2. The junction had 12 bases not matched to a gene; V was cut back by 3 bases and J by 2 bases. The CDR3 has 19 amino acids. Germline CDR1 is LGHNA and CDR2 is YNFKEQ. The CDR3 bases are TGTGCCAGCAGCCAGAACCCGGGACTAGCGGGAGCCCATACCTACGAGCAGTACTTC. Translated: CASSQNPGLAGAHTYEQYF.